Below are 18 T cell receptor beta chains sequenced from a single sample in a study of shared clonotypes between healthy human individuals. Assay: immunoSEQ multiplex PCR; the TCRdb copy retains only in-frame clones and omits some. The table has under 750,000 clones, over 60% seen once; the top ten hold over 1.5%. The sequenced sample consisted of memory CD4+ T cells sorted from blood. The subset: CD45RA-negative fraction. All receptors derive from a woman aged 25 to 45 in good health.

A few counts support this clone. A much larger clonotype is one base distant, so this may be a read error. The chain carries TRBV4-2 and TRBJ1-2; D not resolved. Germline CDR1 LGHNA, CDR2 YNFKEQ. This CDR3 region has 12 residues. V was clipped by 1 base and J by 3 bases, with 3 bases between them. The CDR3 region has the DNA TGTGCCAGCAGCCAAGGCGACTATGGCTACACCTTC. It yields the protein CASSQGDYGYTF.

This sequence joins TRBV7-9 and TRBJ1-5; D unresolved. Per the germline V gene, CDR1 is SEHNR and CDR2 is FQNEAQ (reference sequence). There are 14 residues in the CDR3. V was clipped by 0 bases and J by 0 bases, with 3 bases between them. The CDR3 protein is CASSLASSNQPQHF. The CDR3, as DNA: TGTGCCAGCAGCTTAGCTAGTAGCAATCAGCCCCAGCATTTT.

V is TRBV6-1 and J is TRBJ2-7; no firm D call. The CDR3 is made up of 15 amino acids. Germline lookup yields CDR1 MNHNS and CDR2 SASEGT. V shed 4 bases and J shed 4 bases, with 17 bases lying between them. In DNA, the CDR3 is TGTGCCAGCAGTGTGGCTTCTCGGACCTTATACGAGCAGTACTTC. Amino acid sequence: CASSVASRTLYEQYF.

This clone has ten or more counts. The chain links TRBV7-7 to TRBJ2-7; TRBD1 matches at 10 bases. Germline CDR1 and CDR2: SSHAT and FNYEAQ (reference sequence). J gave up 6 bases and V 5 bases, and 7 bases lay outside the gene matches. CDR3 size: 14 residues. The CDR3 region has the DNA TGTGCCAGCAGCCCCGGGACAGGGGATCGCGAGCAGTACTTC. Protein sequence: CASSPGTGDREQYF.

As regards this clone: This probably arose from a read error, given a far larger clone one base away. Other DNA sequences in the sample encode the same CDR3. This chain connects TRBV5-1 to TRBJ2-1; possibly TRBD2 for D (6 bases). This CDR3 is 14 amino acids long. The germline CDR1 and CDR2 sequences are SGHRS and YFSETQ. With 0 bases removed from V and 4 bases from J, the gap between germline ends came to 8 bases. CDR3 residues: CASSLGDWYNEQFF. As DNA, the CDR3 is TGCGCCAGCAGCTTGGGGGACTGGTACAATGAGCAGTTCTTC.

This CDR3 is CASSLDSSVRPGELFF. The CDR3 nucleotides read TGTGCCAGCAGCTTAGACTCTAGCGTACGTCCCGGGGAGCTGTTTTTT. The gene calls are TRBV7-9 and TRBJ2-2, with D tentatively TRBD2 (6 bases). Trimming took 1 base from V and 6 from J, leaving 15 bases between them. Germline CDR1 is SEHNR and CDR2 is FQNEAQ (reference sequence). The CDR3 has 16 amino acids.

This chain links TRBV2 with TRBJ2-7, with D perhaps matching TRBD2 (5 bases). The CDR3 length is 17 residues. The germline gives CDR1 SNHLY, CDR2 FYNNEI. Between the trimmed V and J ends, which lost 7 bases and 8 bases, there was a span of 30 bases. CDR3 amino acids: CASIGLVSRRPGVKQYF. DNA of the CDR3: TGTGCCAGCATCGGACTCGTGTCTAGGCGGCCCGGCGTTAAGCAGTACTTC.

The chain links TRBV2 to TRBJ2-1, with 11 bases identical to TRBD2. V lost 5 bases, J lost 8 bases, and 8 bases stayed unmatched. The CDR3 contains 15 residues. CDR1 is SNHLY, CDR2 FYNNEI, per germline. The CDR3 protein is CASSSLAGARDEQFF. The CDR3 region has the DNA TGTGCCAGCAGTTCACTAGCGGGAGCCCGGGATGAGCAGTTCTTC.

The rearrangement joins TRBV7-8 to TRBJ1-4; 8 nucleotides match TRBD1. Germline CDR1 and CDR2: SGHVS and FQNEAQ. CDR3 length equals 17 residues. J gave up 8 bases and V 4 bases, and 15 bases lay outside the gene matches. The CDR3 sequence is CASSSRPGQGIREKLFF. As DNA, the CDR3 is TGTGCCAGCAGCTCCAGACCCGGACAGGGTATAAGGGAAAAACTGTTTTTT.

This clone was counted between two and nine times. Additional DNA sequences in this sample encode the identical CDR3. The J gene is TRBJ2-1, the V gene TRBV5-1; 10 positions match TRBD2. The ends lost 0 bases at V and 5 bases at J; junction bases unmatched: 2. This CDR3 is 15 amino acids long. Germline values: CDR1 SGHRS, CDR2 YFSETQ. CDR3 protein: CASSLGLAGDNEQFF. The DNA for the CDR3 is TGCGCCAGCAGCTTGGGGCTAGCGGGAGACAATGAGCAGTTCTTC.

The rearrangement links TRBV5-1 to TRBJ2-5; D call uncertain. The CDR3 extends over 14 amino acids. V was clipped by 4 bases and J by 2 bases, with 12 bases between them. CDR1 is SGHRS, CDR2 YFSETQ, per germline. For the CDR3, the DNA is TGCGCCAGCAGCGTCCTGGGGATTCAAGAGACCCAGTACTTC. Translation: CASSVLGIQETQYF.

This clone was observed a few times. The J gene is TRBJ1-1, the V gene TRBV28; tentatively, D is TRBD1 (6 bases). This CDR3 has 14 residues. Germline lookup yields CDR1 MDHEN and CDR2 SYDVKM. The ends were cut back, 3 bases at V and 11 bases at J, with 19 bases in the middle. Here the CDR3 reads CASSLRTEPRGAFF. In DNA, the CDR3 is TGTGCCAGCAGTTTGAGGACAGAGCCCCGAGGGGCTTTCTTT.

The chain recombines TRBV30 with TRBJ2-4, with D perhaps matching TRBD1 or TRBD2 (5 bases each). This CDR3 contains 16 residues. CDR1 is GTSNPN, CDR2 SVGIG, per germline (reference sequence). Trimming shortened V by 2 bases and J by 0 bases, and 14 bases separated the two germline ends. CDR3 loop: CAWSKNRGLAKNIQYF. The CDR3 nucleotides are TGTGCCTGGAGTAAGAACCGGGGCCTAGCCAAAAACATTCAGTACTTC.

The V call is TRBV19, the J call TRBJ2-7, with a possible D match to TRBD1 (5 bases). The CDR3 extends over 15 amino acids. Trimming left V 3 bases short and J 0 bases short, with 12 bases between. Germline V gene data show CDR1 as LNHDA and CDR2 as SQIVND (reference sequence). This chain's CDR3 is CASSIIGVDSYEQYF. The CDR3 DNA sequence: TGTGCCAGTAGTATCATAGGGGTGGACTCCTACGAGCAGTACTTC.

V is TRBV11-1 and J is TRBJ2-1; TRBD2 aligns across 10 bases. The V and J ends lost 4 bases and 0 bases, in that order; junction bases with no gene match: 3. The CDR3 length is 16 residues. From germline, CDR1 is SGHAT and CDR2 FQDESV (reference sequence). CDR3 in amino acids: CASSWTSGYSYNEQFF. CDR3 in DNA: TGTGCCAGCAGCTGGACTAGCGGATACTCCTACAATGAGCAGTTCTTC.

The gene calls are TRBV7-6 and TRBJ2-2; 8 bases align to TRBD1. CDR1 and CDR2 (germline): SGHVS, FNYEAQ. The V gene end was trimmed by 5 bases and the J gene end by 1 base; junction bases not matched to a gene: 3. CDR3 length: 15 amino acids. The CDR3 region has the DNA TGTGCCAGCAGCGTACAGGGGGGGAACACCGGGGAGCTGTTTTTT. This sequence encodes CASSVQGGNTGELFF.

The chain carries TRBV7-3 and TRBJ2-5, with 8 bases lining up with TRBD1. The germline CDR1 and CDR2 sequences are SGHTA and FQGTGA. V was pared by 5 bases and J by 7 bases, with 15 bases of the junction left unmatched. The CDR3 contains 16 residues. CDR3 region: CASSQSAGGGFWTQYF. Here the CDR3 DNA reads TGTGCCAGCAGCCAATCAGCAGGGGGCGGCTTTTGGACCCAGTACTTC.

This clone was observed a few times. The genes are TRBV27 and TRBJ1-1; 7 bases are a match to TRBD1. With 6 bases clipped from V and 5 bases from J, the junction kept 6 bases outside the gene matches. CDR3 size: 13 residues. Germline loops: CDR1 MNHEY, CDR2 SMNVEV (reference sequence). The CDR3 reads CASSVQGRTEAFF. Here the CDR3 DNA reads TGTGCCAGCAGCGTACAGGGGCGGACTGAAGCTTTCTTT.